A selection of T cell receptor beta chains follows, all from one sample in a study of graft-versus-host responses after intestinal transplantation. Clones were sequenced by immunoSEQ multiplex PCR, and TCRdb holds only the in-frame ones, with some missing. Among around 3,600 clones listed, 55% to 75% were seen once. The sequencing used ileum tissue, collected around 1,000 days after intestinal transplantation. The source is a human patient who received an intestinal transplant, so some T cells may come from the graft donor. Each CDR3 is given with its conserved first and last residue. The D gene is left open where the match is weak. Some rows have no size entry. The others give once, few or many, or a class for an expanded clone.

CASSLGLADLNTGELFF,TGTGCCAGCAGCTTGGGACTAGCGGATCTCAACACCGGGGAGCTGTTTTTT,-,TRBJ2-2,TRBD2,TRBV11-2
CASSLRGELFF,TGTGCCAGCAGTTTACGGGGGGAACTGTTTTTT,-,TRBJ1-4,-,TRBV11-2
CASSSDPGLYNEQFF,TGTGCCAGCAGCTCCGATCCGGGACTATACAATGAGCAGTTCTTC,once,TRBJ2-1,TRBD2,TRBV5-6
CASSLALAGPAAGEQYF,TGTGCCAGCAGCTTAGCACTAGCGGGACCCGCAGCGGGGGAGCAGTACTTC,-,TRBJ2-5,TRBD2,TRBV7-9
CASSKDNRNTIYF,TGTGCCAGCAGTAAGGACAATCGAAACACCATATATTTT,-,TRBJ1-3,-,TRBV28
CSVLEDTEAFF,TGCAGTGTCCTAGAGGACACTGAAGCTTTCTTT,-,TRBJ1-1,-,TRBV20-1
CASSPPQREEETQYF,TGTGCCAGCTCACCACCCCAGCGGGAGGAGGAGACCCAGTACTTC,-,TRBJ2-5,TRBD2,TRBV18
CASSYSTSGRPLAFF,TGTGCCAGCAGTTACTCGACCAGCGGGAGGCCACTTGCGTTCTTC,-,TRBJ2-1,TRBD2,TRBV6-5
CASSQLQGSEPQHF,TGTGCCAGCAGCCAATTACAGGGTTCGGAGCCCCAGCATTTT,-,TRBJ1-5,-,TRBV5-8
CSALTGSNQPQHF,TGCAGCGCCTTGACGGGTAGCAATCAGCCCCAGCATTTT,few,TRBJ1-5,-,TRBV29-1
CASSIQGDSSPLHF,TGTGCCAGCAGTATACAGGGGGATAGTTCACCCCTCCACTTT,-,TRBJ1-6,TRBD1,TRBV6-6
CASSLEQGYEQYF,TGTGCCAGCAGCTTGGAACAGGGCTACGAGCAGTACTTC,-,TRBJ2-7,-,TRBV5-4
CASRYRGLSTDTQYF,TGTGCCAGCAGGTACAGGGGGCTAAGCACAGATACGCAGTATTTT,-,TRBJ2-3,TRBD1,TRBV6-6
CASSPVAATSEAFF,TGTGCCAGTAGTCCTGTGGCAGCAACCTCTGAAGCTTTCTTT,few,TRBJ1-1,-,TRBV19
CASNRGLAGNEQYF,TGTGCCAGCAACAGGGGACTAGCGGGGAACGAGCAGTACTTC,-,TRBJ2-7,TRBD2,TRBV6-5
CSATRDRDTEAFF,TGCAGCGCTACCCGGGACAGGGACACTGAAGCTTTCTTT,-,TRBJ1-1,TRBD1,TRBV29-1
CASTKGWTEAFF,TGTGCCAGTACGAAGGGATGGACTGAAGCTTTCTTT,-,TRBJ1-1,-,TRBV19
CASGPGLAGEEQFF,TGTGCTAGTGGGCCGGGACTAGCGGGAGAGGAGCAGTTCTTC,-,TRBJ2-1,TRBD2,TRBV12-5
CASSSTVLNTEAFF,TGTGCCAGCAGCTCGACAGTCCTGAACACTGAAGCTTTCTTT,-,TRBJ1-1,-,TRBV5-4
CASSYSWGQPQHF,TGTGCCAGCAGTTACTCGTGGGGGCAGCCCCAGCATTTT,-,TRBJ1-5,-,TRBV6-5
CAGAAGSSYNSPLHF,TGTGCCGGTGCAGCGGGGAGTTCCTATAATTCACCCCTCCACTTT,-,TRBJ1-6,-,TRBV28
CASAGENTGELFF,TGTGCTAGTGCAGGGGAGAACACCGGGGAGCTGTTTTTT,few,TRBJ2-2,-,TRBV12-5
CASSQEASSQNEKLFF,TGCGCCAGCAGCCAAGAGGCTTCGTCACAGAATGAAAAACTGTTTTTT,few,TRBJ1-4,-,TRBV4-3
CASSPRGRAYEQYF,TGTGCCAGCAGCCCCCGGGGACGGGCCTACGAGCAGTACTTC,-,TRBJ2-7,-,TRBV11-1
CASKRDREYTEAFF,TGTGCCAGCAAACGGGACAGGGAGTATACTGAAGCTTTCTTT,-,TRBJ1-1,TRBD1,TRBV2
CASSILLAGTSEQYF,TGTGCCAGTAGTATATTGCTAGCGGGAACCTCCGAGCAGTACTTC,-,TRBJ2-7,TRBD2,TRBV19
CASSLSMTGTEQYF,TGTGCCAGCAGTTTATCGATGACAGGAACCGAGCAGTACTTC,-,TRBJ2-7,-,TRBV27
CASSELAGPRLAPGQYF,TGTGCCAGCAGTGAACTAGCGGGACCTCGTCTGGCACCCGGGCAGTACTTC,-,TRBJ2-7,TRBD2,TRBV2
CASFSPGNSPLHF,TGTGCCAGCTTTTCGCCGGGGAATTCACCCCTCCACTTT,-,TRBJ1-6,-,TRBV27
CASSLGPGNTYEQYF,TGTGCCAGCAGCTTAGGGCCAGGTAATACCTACGAGCAGTACTTC,-,TRBJ2-7,-,TRBV7-2
CASSLSQGRFGYGYTF,TGTGCCAGCAGCTTGTCGCAGGGGAGGTTTGGGTATGGCTACACCTTC,-,TRBJ1-2,-,TRBV7-9
CASSGIPGHPNTGELFF,TGTGCCAGCAGTGGTATCCCGGGACACCCGAACACCGGGGAGCTGTTTTTT,-,TRBJ2-2,-,TRBV6-1
CASSLGQRGVGGNIQYF,TGTGCCAGCAGCTTAGGGCAGCGGGGGGTAGGGGGAAACATTCAGTACTTC,-,TRBJ2-4,TRBD2,TRBV11-2
CASSLSGDTQYF,TGTGCCAGCAGCTTATCGGGGGATACGCAGTATTTT,-,TRBJ2-3,-,TRBV11-2
CASSSGTHLAKNIQYF,TGCGCCAGCAGCTCCGGGACCCATCTAGCCAAAAACATTCAGTACTTC,few,TRBJ2-4,-,TRBV5-1
CASSLGRSGTEAFF,TGCGCCAGCAGCTTGGGGCGTTCCGGCACTGAAGCTTTCTTT,-,TRBJ1-1,-,TRBV5-1
CASSSSRGSEAFF,TGTGCCAGCTCATCGAGCAGGGGGAGTGAAGCTTTCTTT,-,TRBJ1-1,TRBD1,TRBV18
CASSASGGPTDTQYF,TGTGCCAGCAGCGCCTCAGGGGGCCCCACAGATACGCAGTATTTT,-,TRBJ2-3,TRBD1,TRBV9
CASSGDHIGTEAFF,TGTGCCAGCAGTGGCGACCATATTGGGACTGAAGCTTTCTTT,once,TRBJ1-1,-,TRBV2
CASSRGEEGETQYF,TGTGCCAGCAGTAGAGGGGAAGAGGGAGAGACCCAGTACTTC,-,TRBJ2-5,-,TRBV28